Shown below are 13 T cell receptor beta chains from a single sample sequenced in a study of beta chain features in type 1 diabetes. Expressed TCRB transcripts were sequenced because the entire RNA isolate underwent reverse transcription. The repertoire was sequenced with immunoSEQ multiplex PCR; TCRdb's copy has only in-frame clones and lacks some. The sample records 240,000 or so clones, 27% being singletons. The sample comprised central memory CD4+ T cells from blood. These receptors were collected from a man aged 25-45 years in good health.

The rearrangement links TRBV10-3 to TRBJ1-5, with TRBD1 as a possible D gene (6 bases). Germline V lookup: CDR1 ENHRY, CDR2 SYGVKD. This CDR3 has 13 residues. Trimming took 10 bases from V and 3 from J, leaving 13 bases between them. The CDR3, as DNA: TGTGCCAACCAAGGGGGTCCCAATCAGCCCCAGCATTTT. Translation gives CANQGGPNQPQHF.

The rearrangement links TRBV5-1 to TRBJ1-1; TRBD1 might be the D (5 bases). CDR3 length: 15 residues. From germline, CDR1 is SGHRS and CDR2 YFSETQ. Trimming shortened V by 2 bases and J by 6 bases, and 17 bases separated the two germline ends. The CDR3 reads CASSFGAGSNSEAFF. DNA for the CDR3: TGCGCCAGCAGCTTTGGGGCAGGGAGTAATTCTGAAGCTTTCTTT. Full variable domain (outside the CDR3, taken from reference TRBV5-1 and TRBJ1-1): KAGVTQTPRYLIKTRGQQVTLSCSPISGHRSVSWYQQTPGQGLQFLFEYFSETQRNKGNFPGRFSGRQFSNSRSEMNVSTLELGDSALYLCASSFGAGSNSEAFFGQGTRLTVV.

The chain recombines TRBV29-1 with TRBJ1-2; D call uncertain. Germline CDR1 is SQVTM and CDR2 is ANQGSEA. V gave up 1 base and J gave up 7 bases, with 16 bases separating them. This CDR3 contains 14 residues. The CDR3 reads CSVEVARGVSGYTF. The CDR3 DNA sequence: TGCAGCGTTGAAGTTGCTCGTGGGGTATCTGGCTACACCTTC.

The rearrangement links TRBV11-2 to TRBJ2-7; TRBD2 matches at 9 bases. This CDR3 is built from 14 residues. V gave up 1 base and J gave up 7 bases; unmatched junction bases: 5. CDR1 SGHAT and CDR2 FQNNGV come from the germline V gene. In DNA, the CDR3 is TGTGCCAGCAGCTTAGGCGGGAGGGCCAAAGAGCAGTACTTC. This gives the protein CASSLGGRAKEQYF.

The V and J genes are TRBV6-5 and TRBJ2-3, with TRBD2 matching over 8 bases. This CDR3 has 15 residues. Germline CDR1 reads MNHEY; CDR2 reads SVGAGI. After removal of 6 bases from V and 4 bases from J, the junction contained 9 bases not matched to a gene. The CDR3 spells CASSYAGGPPDTQYF. DNA of the CDR3: TGTGCCAGCAGCTACGCGGGGGGTCCTCCAGATACGCAGTATTTT.

For the CDR3, the DNA is TGTGCCAGCAGCCCCTCATATGGGGGGGCGACCCAGTACTTC. Translating it yields CASSPSYGGATQYF. V usage is TRBV5-6 and J usage is TRBJ2-5; weak D call: TRBD2 (7 bases). The CDR3 totals 14 residues. The ends were cut back, 4 bases at V and 7 bases at J, with 17 bases in the middle. CDR1 is SGHDT and CDR2 is YYEEEE in the germline V gene.

This rearrangement joins TRBV10-3 to TRBJ2-4; no clear D gene. The CDR3 length is 17 residues. Trimming left V 0 bases short and J 1 base short, with 13 bases between. CDR1 is ENHRY, CDR2 SYGVKD, per germline. The CDR3 reads CAISESAGVDAKNIQYF. CDR3 bases: TGTGCCATCAGTGAGTCAGCTGGTGTCGACGCCAAAAACATTCAGTACTTC.

This clone was recorded a few times. The rearrangement joins TRBV6-1 to TRBJ2-1; no definite D call. Trimming cost V 7 bases and J 6 bases, with 10 bases left between them. CDR3 length: 12 amino acids. Germline V gene data show CDR1 as MNHNS and CDR2 as SASEGT. Here the CDR3 DNA reads TGTGCCAGCATTGGTGTAACCAATGAGCAGTTCTTC. Amino acid sequence: CASIGVTNEQFF.

The CDR3 DNA reads TGTGCCAGCAGCTCTACAGCGGTCGGCTACGAGCAGTACTTC. Residues: CASSSTAVGYEQYF. This chain links TRBV7-2 with TRBJ2-7, with D perhaps matching TRBD2 (5 bases). Germline CDR1 and CDR2: SGHTA and FQGNSA. CDR3 size: 14 residues. Trimming removed 4 bases at V and 3 bases at J, with 13 bases between.

CDR3 nucleotides: TGTGCCAGCAGGGGACGGACTAATGAAAAACTGTTTTTT. Its translation: CASRGRTNEKLFF. The chain recombines TRBV6-5 with TRBJ1-4; a possible D gene is TRBD1 (5 bases). Looked up from germline, CDR1 is MNHEY and CDR2 is SVGAGI. The CDR3 runs to 13 residues. V was cut by 6 bases and J by 2 bases, with 7 bases left in between.

This clone was detected a few times. The chain links TRBV7-9 to TRBJ1-1; tentatively, D is TRBD1 (6 bases). V was cut by 5 bases and J by 5 bases, with 15 bases left in between. Per germline, CDR1 SEHNR and CDR2 FQNEAQ (reference sequence). There are 14 residues in the CDR3. The CDR3 bases are TGTGCCAGCAGCCCCGAGACAGGATGGACTGAAGCTTTCTTT. Translating it yields CASSPETGWTEAFF.

This clone was found once. The chain combines TRBV4-1 with TRBJ2-3; D may correspond to TRBD1 or TRBD2 (6 bases each). The CDR3 is made up of 13 amino acids. V was shortened by 6 bases and J by 6 bases, with 13 bases between the two germline ends. Germline V gene sequence: CDR1 MGHRA, CDR2 YSYEKL. The CDR3 DNA sequence: TGCGCCAGCAGAGCTGGAGGGGGGGATACGCAGTATTTT. It specifies CASRAGGGDTQYF.

This chain connects TRBV4-1 to TRBJ2-3, with D unresolved. V was clipped by 0 bases and J by 6 bases, with 16 bases between them. The CDR3 is 16 residues long. The germline CDR1 and CDR2 sequences are MGHRA and YSYEKL. This CDR3 is CASSQEGPPSADTQYF. The CDR3 nucleotides read TGCGCCAGCAGCCAAGAGGGCCCCCCCTCGGCGGATACGCAGTATTTT.